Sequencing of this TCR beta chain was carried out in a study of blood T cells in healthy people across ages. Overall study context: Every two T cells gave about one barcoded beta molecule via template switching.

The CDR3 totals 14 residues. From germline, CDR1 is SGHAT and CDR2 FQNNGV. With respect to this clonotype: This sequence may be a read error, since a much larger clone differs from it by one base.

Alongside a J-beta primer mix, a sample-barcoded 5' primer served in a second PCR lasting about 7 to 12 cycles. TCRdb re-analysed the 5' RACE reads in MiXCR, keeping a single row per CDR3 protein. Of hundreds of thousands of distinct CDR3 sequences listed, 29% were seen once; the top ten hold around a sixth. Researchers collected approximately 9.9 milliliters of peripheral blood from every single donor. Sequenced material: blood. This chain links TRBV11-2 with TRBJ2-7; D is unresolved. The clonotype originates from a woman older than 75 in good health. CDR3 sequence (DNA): TGTGCCAGCGGCTTACGGGTAAAAATCGGGGAGCAGTACTTC. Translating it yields CASGLRVKIGEQYF. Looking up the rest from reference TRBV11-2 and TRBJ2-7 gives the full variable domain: EAGVAQSPRYKIIEKRQSVAFWCNPISGHATLYWYQQILGQGPKLLIQFQNNGVVDDSQLPKDRFSAERLKGVDSTLKIQPAKLEDSAVYLCASGLRVKIGEQYFGPGTRLTVT.